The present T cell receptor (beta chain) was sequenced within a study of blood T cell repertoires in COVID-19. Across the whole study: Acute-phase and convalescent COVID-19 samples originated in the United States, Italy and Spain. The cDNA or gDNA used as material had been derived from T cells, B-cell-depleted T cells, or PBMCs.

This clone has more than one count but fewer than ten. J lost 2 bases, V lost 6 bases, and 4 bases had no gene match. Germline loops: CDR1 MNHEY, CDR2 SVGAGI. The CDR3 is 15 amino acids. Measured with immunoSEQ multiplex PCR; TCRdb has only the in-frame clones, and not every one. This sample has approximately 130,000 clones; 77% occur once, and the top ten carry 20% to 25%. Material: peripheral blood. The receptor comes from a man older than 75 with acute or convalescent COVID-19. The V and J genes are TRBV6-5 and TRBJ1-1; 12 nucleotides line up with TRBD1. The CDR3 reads CASRGQGAGNTEAFF. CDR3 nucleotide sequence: TGTGCCAGCAGGGGACAGGGGGCAGGTAACACTGAAGCTTTCTTT.